The 10 T cell receptor beta chains given below trace back to one sample, sequenced in a study of T cells in Graves' hyperthyroidism and ophthalmopathy. TCR beta CDR3 region amplification was performed from RNA transcripts. With the HTBI primer set, the TCR CDR3 went through a first round of RT-PCR. TCRdb re-derived calls from the multiplex PCR reads in MiXCR, one entry per CDR3 protein. The profile shows under 450,000 distinct CDR3 sequences, 15% to 19% of them singletons. The sample comprised blood. The receptors come from a woman aged 18 to 35 with Graves' hyperthyroidism.

The chain uses TRBV10-3 and TRBJ1-3, with D tentatively TRBD1 (5 bases). The CDR3 is made up of 14 amino acids. The ends were cut back, 7 bases at V and 1 base at J, with 11 bases in the middle. From germline, CDR1 is ENHRY and CDR2 SYGVKD. The CDR3 loop reads CAIMQGSSGNTIYF. The CDR3 DNA reads as TGTGCCATCATGCAGGGCTCTTCTGGAAACACCATATATTTT.

This clonotype has only a few counts. The chain is built from TRBV7-6 and TRBJ1-5; possibly TRBD1 for D (6 bases). The V and J ends lost 1 base and 1 base respectively, with 14 bases between them. This CDR3 contains 17 residues. Germline lookup yields CDR1 SGHVS and CDR2 FNYEAQ. Written as DNA, the CDR3 is TGTGCCAGCAGCTTAGAGGTGGCAGGGGCAAGCAATCAGCCCCAGCATTTT. Its protein is CASSLEVAGASNQPQHF.

As concerns this clonotype: This could be a read error, since a much larger clone is one nucleotide away. The chain links TRBV12-3 or TRBV12-4 to TRBJ1-1; TRBD1 matches 10 bases. CDR3 size: 15 residues. This chain's CDR3 is CASSSGDRGTLKALF. CDR3 nucleotides: TGTGCCAGCAGTTCGGGGGACAGGGGAACACTGAAAGCTCTCTTT.

This clonotype came up many times. The gene calls are TRBV7-2 and TRBJ2-1, with TRBD2 matching 11 bases. Per germline, CDR1 SGHTA and CDR2 FQGNSA. This CDR3 has 16 amino acids. V shed 4 bases and J 4 bases; nucleotides not matched to a gene: 6. As DNA, the CDR3 is TGTGCCAGCAGCTCAGAACTAGCGGGGGCATACAATGAGCAGTTCTTC. Its protein product is CASSSELAGAYNEQFF.

At least ten counts were recorded for this clonotype. The gene calls are TRBV20-1 and TRBJ1-5; D is undetermined. From germline, CDR1 is DFQATT and CDR2 SNEGSKA (reference sequence). This CDR3 region has 13 residues. Between the trimmed V and J ends, which lost 3 bases and 6 bases, there was a span of 12 bases. CDR3 amino acids: CSASGPGGQPQHF. The CDR3 DNA reads TGCAGTGCTAGCGGGCCCGGCGGTCAGCCCCAGCATTTT.

This clonotype was recorded at least ten times. The chain links TRBV7-9 to TRBJ2-7; 8 nucleotides match TRBD2. J was trimmed by 2 bases and V by 4 bases; bases with no gene match: 1. There are 13 residues in the CDR3. Germline loops: CDR1 SEHNR, CDR2 FQNEAQ (reference sequence). CDR3 in amino acids: CASSSGLAYEQYF. CDR3 coding DNA: TGTGCCAGCAGCTCGGGACTAGCCTACGAGCAGTACTTC.

There are many counts of this clonotype. This chain joins TRBV5-1 and TRBJ1-2; D unresolved. Germline CDR1 and CDR2: SGHRS and YFSETQ. The CDR3 totals 13 residues. Deletions cut 2 bases from V and 6 bases from J, with 11 bases between. CDR3 protein: CASSFRTHNGYTF. DNA for the CDR3: TGCGCCAGCAGCTTTAGGACGCACAATGGCTACACCTTC. Together with reference TRBV5-1 and TRBJ1-2, the CDR3 gives the full variable domain: KAGVTQTPRYLIKTRGQQVTLSCSPISGHRSVSWYQQTPGQGLQFLFEYFSETQRNKGNFPGRFSGRQFSNSRSEMNVSTLELGDSALYLCASSFRTHNGYTFGSGTRLTVV.

The sample holds many counts of this clonotype. This CDR3 is CASSLDSHHYGYTF. CDR3 DNA sequence: TGTGCCAGCAGTTTAGACAGTCATCACTATGGCTACACCTTC. The gene calls are TRBV6-1 and TRBJ1-2; D perhaps matches TRBD1 (5 bases). The V gene lost 5 bases and the J gene lost 3 bases, with 13 bases spanning the gap. This CDR3 contains 14 residues. CDR1 and CDR2 from the germline V gene are MNHNS and SASEGT.

This clonotype has a count of ten or more. J is TRBJ1-2 and V is TRBV19; possible D gene TRBD1, 5 bases. The CDR3 loop spans 17 amino acids. V dropped 3 bases and J dropped 2 bases, with 19 bases sitting between them. From germline, CDR1 is LNHDA and CDR2 SQIVND (reference sequence). CDR3 sequence: CASSILGTSGGNYGYTF. In nucleotides, the CDR3 is TGTGCCAGTAGTATCCTCGGGACCTCCGGAGGGAACTATGGCTACACCTTC.

This clonotype was counted many times. The J gene is TRBJ2-7, the V gene TRBV5-1; 7 nucleotides align to TRBD1. Trimming took 0 bases from V and 1 from J; bases not matched to a gene: 1. Germline V gene sequence: CDR1 SGHRS, CDR2 YFSETQ. The CDR3 length is 14 residues. The CDR3 protein is CASSLATGSYEQYF. As DNA, the CDR3 is TGCGCCAGCAGCTTGGCGACAGGGTCCTACGAGCAGTACTTC.